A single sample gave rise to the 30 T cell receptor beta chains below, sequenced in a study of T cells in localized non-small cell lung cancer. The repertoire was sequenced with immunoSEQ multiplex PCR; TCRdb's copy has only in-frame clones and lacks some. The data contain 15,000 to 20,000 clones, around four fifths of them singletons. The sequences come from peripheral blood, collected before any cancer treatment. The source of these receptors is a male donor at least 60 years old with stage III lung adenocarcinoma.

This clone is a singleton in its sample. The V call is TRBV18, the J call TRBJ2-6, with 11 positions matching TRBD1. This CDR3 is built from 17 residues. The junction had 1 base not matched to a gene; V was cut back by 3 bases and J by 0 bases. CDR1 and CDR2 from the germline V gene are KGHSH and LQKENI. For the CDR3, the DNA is TGTGCCAGCTCACCCGGGACAGGGGGCTCTGGGGCCAACGTCCTGACTTTC. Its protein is CASSPGTGGSGANVLTF.

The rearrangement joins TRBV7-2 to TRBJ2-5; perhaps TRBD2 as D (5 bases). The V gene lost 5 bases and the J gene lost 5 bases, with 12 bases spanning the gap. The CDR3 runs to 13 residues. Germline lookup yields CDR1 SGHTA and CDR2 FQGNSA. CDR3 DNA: TGTGCCAGCAGCCCTGTTAGCGAGGAGACCCAGTACTTC. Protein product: CASSPVSEETQYF. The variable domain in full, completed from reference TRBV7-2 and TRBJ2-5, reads GAGVSQSPSNKVTEKGKDVELRCDPISGHTALYWYRQSLGQGLEFLIYFQGNSAPDKSGLPSDRFSAERTGGSVSTLTIQRTQQEDSAVYLCASSPVSEETQYFGPGTRLLVL.

The chain's CDR3 is CASRPGLAGLVNEQFF. The CDR3 nucleotides read TGTGCCAGCAGACCGGGACTAGCGGGGTTAGTCAATGAGCAGTTCTTC. The chain couples TRBV5-4 to TRBJ2-1, with TRBD2 matching over 13 bases. The V gene's germline CDR1 is SGHNT and CDR2 YYREEE (reference sequence). This CDR3 has 16 amino acids. After removal of 5 bases from V and 6 bases from J, the junction contained 8 bases not matched to a gene.

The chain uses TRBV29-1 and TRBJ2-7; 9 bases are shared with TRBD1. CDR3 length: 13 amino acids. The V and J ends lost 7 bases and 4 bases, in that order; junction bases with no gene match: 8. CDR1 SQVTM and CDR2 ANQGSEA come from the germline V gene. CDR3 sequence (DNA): TGCAGCGCTGGCGGGACAGGGAGATACGAGCAGTACTTC. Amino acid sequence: CSAGGTGRYEQYF.

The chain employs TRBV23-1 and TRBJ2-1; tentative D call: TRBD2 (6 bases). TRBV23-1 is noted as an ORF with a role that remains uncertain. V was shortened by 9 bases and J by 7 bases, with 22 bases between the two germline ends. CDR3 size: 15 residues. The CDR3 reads CASRSGPNGSNEQFF. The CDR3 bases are TGCGCCAGTAGGAGCGGACCTAACGGGAGTAATGAGCAGTTCTTC.

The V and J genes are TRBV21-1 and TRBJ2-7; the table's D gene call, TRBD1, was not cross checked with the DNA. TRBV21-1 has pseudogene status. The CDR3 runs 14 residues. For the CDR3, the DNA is TGTGCCAGCAGCCCGGACAGGGGAGACAACGAGCAGTACTTC. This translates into CASSPDRGDNEQYF.

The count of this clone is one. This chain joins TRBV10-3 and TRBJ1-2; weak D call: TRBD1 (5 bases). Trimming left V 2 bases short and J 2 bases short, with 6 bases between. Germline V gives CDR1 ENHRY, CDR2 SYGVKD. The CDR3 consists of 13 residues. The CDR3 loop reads CAISEGGNYGYTF. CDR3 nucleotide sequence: TGTGCCATCAGTGAGGGGGGGAACTATGGCTACACCTTC.

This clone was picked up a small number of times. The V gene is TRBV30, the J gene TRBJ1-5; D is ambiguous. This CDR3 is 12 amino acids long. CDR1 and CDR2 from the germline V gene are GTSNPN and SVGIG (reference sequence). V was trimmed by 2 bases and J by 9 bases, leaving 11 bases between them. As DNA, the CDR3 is TGTGCCTGGAGTCCCCGCAAGGGGCCCCAGCATTTT. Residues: CAWSPRKGPQHF.

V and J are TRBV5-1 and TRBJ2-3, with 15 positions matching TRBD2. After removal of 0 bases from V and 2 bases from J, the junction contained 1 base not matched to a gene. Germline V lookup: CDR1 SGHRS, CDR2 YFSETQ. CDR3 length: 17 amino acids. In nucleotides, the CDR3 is TGCGCCAGCAGCTTGGGGACTAGCGGGGGGGCCACAGATACGCAGTATTTT. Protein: CASSLGTSGGATDTQYF.

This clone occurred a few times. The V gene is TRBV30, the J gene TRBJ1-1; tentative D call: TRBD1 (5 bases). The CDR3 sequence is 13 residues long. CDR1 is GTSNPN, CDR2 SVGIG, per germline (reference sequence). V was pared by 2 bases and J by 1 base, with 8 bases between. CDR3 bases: TGTGCCTGGAGTCTCACAGGGAACACTGAAGCTTTCTTT. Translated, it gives CAWSLTGNTEAFF.

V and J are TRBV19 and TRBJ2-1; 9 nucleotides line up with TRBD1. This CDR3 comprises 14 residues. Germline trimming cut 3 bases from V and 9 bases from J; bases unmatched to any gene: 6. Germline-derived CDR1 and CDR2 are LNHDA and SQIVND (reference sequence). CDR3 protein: CASSMGTGWIEQFF. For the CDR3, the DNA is TGTGCCAGTAGTATGGGGACAGGGTGGATTGAGCAGTTCTTC.

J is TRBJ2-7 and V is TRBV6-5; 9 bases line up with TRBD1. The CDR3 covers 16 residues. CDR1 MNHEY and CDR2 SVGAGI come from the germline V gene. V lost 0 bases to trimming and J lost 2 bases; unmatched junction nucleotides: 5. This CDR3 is CASSYSSTGGTYEQYF. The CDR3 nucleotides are TGTGCCAGCAGTTACTCTTCGACAGGGGGTACCTACGAGCAGTACTTC.

The CDR3 region is CASSLGQGHSYEQYF. Here the CDR3 DNA reads TGTGCCAGCAGCTTAGGGCAGGGGCACTCCTACGAGCAGTACTTC. This sequence joins TRBV11-2 and TRBJ2-7; a weak D match, TRBD1 (6 bases). Trimming left V 1 base short and J 0 bases short, with 10 bases between. The CDR3 totals 15 residues. The germline V gene has CDR1 SGHAT and CDR2 FQNNGV.

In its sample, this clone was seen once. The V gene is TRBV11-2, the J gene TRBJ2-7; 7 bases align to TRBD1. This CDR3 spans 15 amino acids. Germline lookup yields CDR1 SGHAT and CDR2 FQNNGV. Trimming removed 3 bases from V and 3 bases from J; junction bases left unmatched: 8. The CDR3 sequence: CASSLSRTGIYEQYF. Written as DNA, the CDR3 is TGTGCCAGCAGCTTGTCGAGGACAGGTATCTACGAGCAGTACTTC.

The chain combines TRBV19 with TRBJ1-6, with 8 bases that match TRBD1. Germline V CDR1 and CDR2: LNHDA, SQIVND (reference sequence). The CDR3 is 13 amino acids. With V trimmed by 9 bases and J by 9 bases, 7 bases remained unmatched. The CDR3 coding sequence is TGTGCCAGCTCCACAGGGGGGACTTCACCCCTCCACTTT. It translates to CASSTGGTSPLHF.

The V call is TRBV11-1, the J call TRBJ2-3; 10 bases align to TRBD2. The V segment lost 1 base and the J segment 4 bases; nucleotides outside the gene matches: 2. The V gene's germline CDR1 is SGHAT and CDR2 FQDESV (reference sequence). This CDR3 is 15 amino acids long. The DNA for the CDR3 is TGTGCCAGCAGCTTAGGGCTAGCGGGGGCAGATACGCAGTATTTT. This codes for CASSLGLAGADTQYF. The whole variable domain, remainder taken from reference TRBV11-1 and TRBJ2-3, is EAEVAQSPRYKITEKSQAVAFWCDPISGHATLYWYRQILGQGPELLVQFQDESVVDDSQLPKDRFSAERLKGVDSTLKIQPAELGDSAMYLCASSLGLAGADTQYFGPGTRLTVL.

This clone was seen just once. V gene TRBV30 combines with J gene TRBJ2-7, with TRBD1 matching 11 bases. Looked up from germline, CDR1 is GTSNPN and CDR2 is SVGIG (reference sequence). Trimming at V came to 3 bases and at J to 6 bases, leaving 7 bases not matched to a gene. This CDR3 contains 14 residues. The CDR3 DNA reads TGTGCCTGGAGACTAACCGGGACAGGGGGCGAGCAGTACTTC. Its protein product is CAWRLTGTGGEQYF.

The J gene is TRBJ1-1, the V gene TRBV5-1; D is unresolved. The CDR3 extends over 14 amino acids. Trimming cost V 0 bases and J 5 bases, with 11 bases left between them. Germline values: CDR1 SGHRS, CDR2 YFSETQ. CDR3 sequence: CASSLAGGRTEAFF. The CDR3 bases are TGCGCCAGCAGCTTGGCCGGTGGCCGGACTGAAGCTTTCTTT.

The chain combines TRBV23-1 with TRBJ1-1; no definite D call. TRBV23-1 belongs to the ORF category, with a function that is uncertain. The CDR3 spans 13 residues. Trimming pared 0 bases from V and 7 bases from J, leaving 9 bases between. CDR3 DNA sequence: TGCGCCAGCAGTCAATCTTACACGGATGAAGCTTTCTTT. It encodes CASSQSYTDEAFF.

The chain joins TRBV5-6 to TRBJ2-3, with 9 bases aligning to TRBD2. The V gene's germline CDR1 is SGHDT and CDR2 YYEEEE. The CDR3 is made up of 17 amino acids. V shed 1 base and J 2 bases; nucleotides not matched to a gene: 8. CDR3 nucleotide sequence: TGTGCCAGCAGCTTGTTACTAGCGGGCGTAAACACAGATACGCAGTATTTT. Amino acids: CASSLLLAGVNTDTQYF.

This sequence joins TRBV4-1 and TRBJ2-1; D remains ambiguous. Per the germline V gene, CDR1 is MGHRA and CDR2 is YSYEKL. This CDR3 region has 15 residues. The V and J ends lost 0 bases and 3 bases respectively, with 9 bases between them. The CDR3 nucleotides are TGCGCCAGCAGCCAAGAAGTGAGCCACTACAATGAGCAGTTCTTC. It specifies CASSQEVSHYNEQFF.

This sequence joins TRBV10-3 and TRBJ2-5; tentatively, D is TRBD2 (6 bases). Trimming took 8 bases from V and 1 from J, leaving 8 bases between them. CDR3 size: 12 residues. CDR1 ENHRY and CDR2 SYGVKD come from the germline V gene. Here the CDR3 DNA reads TGTGCCATCGGGGGGTTCCAAGAGACCCAGTACTTC. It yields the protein CAIGGFQETQYF.

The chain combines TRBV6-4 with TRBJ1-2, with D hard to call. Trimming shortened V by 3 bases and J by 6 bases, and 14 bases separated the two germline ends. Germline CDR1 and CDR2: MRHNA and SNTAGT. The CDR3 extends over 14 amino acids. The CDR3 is CASSERRGVDGYTF. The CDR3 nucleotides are TGTGCCAGCAGTGAAAGGCGGGGAGTTGATGGCTACACCTTC.

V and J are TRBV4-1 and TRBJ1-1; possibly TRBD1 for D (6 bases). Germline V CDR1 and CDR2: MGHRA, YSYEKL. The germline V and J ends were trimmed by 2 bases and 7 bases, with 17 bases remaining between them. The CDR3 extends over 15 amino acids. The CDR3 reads CASSQRTDNWNEAFF. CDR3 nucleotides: TGCGCCAGCAGCCAAAGGACAGATAATTGGAATGAAGCTTTCTTT.

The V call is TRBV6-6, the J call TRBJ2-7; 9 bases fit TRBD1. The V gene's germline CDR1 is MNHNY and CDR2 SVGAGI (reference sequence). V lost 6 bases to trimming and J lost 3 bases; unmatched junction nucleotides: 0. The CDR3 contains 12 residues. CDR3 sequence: CASRDRGYEQYF. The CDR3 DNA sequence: TGTGCCAGCAGGGACAGGGGCTACGAGCAGTACTTC.

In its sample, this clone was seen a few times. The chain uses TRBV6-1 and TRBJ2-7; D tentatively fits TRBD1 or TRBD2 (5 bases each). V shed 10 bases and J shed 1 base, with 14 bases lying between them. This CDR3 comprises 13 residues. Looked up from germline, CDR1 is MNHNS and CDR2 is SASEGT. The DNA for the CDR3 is TGTGCCACCCAAAAAGGGGAGTCCTACGAGCAGTACTTC. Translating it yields CATQKGESYEQYF.

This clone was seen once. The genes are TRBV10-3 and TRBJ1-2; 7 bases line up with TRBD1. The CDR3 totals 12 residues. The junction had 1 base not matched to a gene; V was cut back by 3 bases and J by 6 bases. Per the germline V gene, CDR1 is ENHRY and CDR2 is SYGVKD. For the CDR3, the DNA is TGTGCCATCAGTGATCAGGGGGATGGCTACACCTTC. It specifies CAISDQGDGYTF.

The DNA of the CDR3 is TGTGCCTGGAGGGGGCCGGGGCGGGGGGGGCCCCAGCATTTT. Translation gives CAWRGPGRGGPQHF. This chain links TRBV30 with TRBJ1-5, with a weak D call TRBD1 (5 bases). The V gene's germline CDR1 is GTSNPN and CDR2 SVGIG (reference sequence). The CDR3 contains 14 residues. V lost 3 bases, J lost 9 bases, and 18 bases lay in between. The full variable domain, its missing parts supplied by reference TRBV30 and TRBJ1-5, is SQTIHQWPATLVQPVGSPLSLECTVEGTSNPNLYWYRQAAGRGLQLLFYSVGIGQISSEVPQNLSASRPQDRQFILSSKKLLLSDSGFYLCAWRGPGRGGPQHFGDGTRLSIL.

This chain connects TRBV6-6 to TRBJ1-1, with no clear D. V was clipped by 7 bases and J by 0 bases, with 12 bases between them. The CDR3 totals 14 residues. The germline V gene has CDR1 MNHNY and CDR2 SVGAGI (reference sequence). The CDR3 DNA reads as TGTGCCAGCACCCAACTGGCCATGAACACTGAAGCTTTCTTT. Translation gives CASTQLAMNTEAFF.

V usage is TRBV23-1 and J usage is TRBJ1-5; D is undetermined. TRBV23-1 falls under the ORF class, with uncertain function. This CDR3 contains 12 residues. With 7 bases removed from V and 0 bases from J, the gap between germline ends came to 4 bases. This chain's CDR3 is CASKCSNQPQHF. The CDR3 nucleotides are TGCGCCAGCAAGTGTAGCAATCAGCCCCAGCATTTT.